In its sample, the clone carrying this TCR beta chain was seen a few times. The data were taken from a study of blood T cell repertoires in COVID-19. Overall study context: Symptom resolution, clearance, or two negative PCRs marked the recovered donors of Cohort 3. COVID-19 samples collected from the United States, Italy and Spain covered acute and convalescent phases. The cDNA or gDNA used as material had been derived from T cells, B-cell-depleted T cells, or PBMCs.

Authors' methods: Reference gene primers were amplified, and this amplification served to estimate nucleated cell counts. Sequencing was performed with immunoSEQ multiplex PCR; in TCRdb, only in-frame clones are kept and a portion is missing. The V and J calls and the clone size are those of that table, but D and trimming were determined from the DNA. The sample yields approximately 150,000 clones, 79% seen once. Germline V CDR1 and CDR2: SGHRS, YFSETQ. This CDR3 contains 13 residues. The J segment lost 2 bases and the V segment lost 3 bases, leaving 2 bases of the junction unmatched. The rearrangement uses TRBV5-1 and TRBJ2-7, with TRBD2 matching over 7 bases. Sequenced sample: PBMCs or T cells enriched from blood (not recorded which). This clonotype was obtained from a woman aged 70-85 years in a cohort exposed to, infected with or recovered from COVID-19 (not recorded which). CDR3 amino acids: CASSSSGTYEQYF. CDR3 in DNA: TGCGCCAGCAGCTCCAGCGGGACCTACGAGCAGTACTTC.